Each of the 25 T cell receptor beta chains below was sequenced from the same sample in a study of cytomegalovirus exposure and HLA in healthy donors. Vbeta (60) and Jbeta (13) primers were used in the PCR. Only in-frame clones appear in the TCRdb table, and some are missing; sequencing was by immunoSEQ multiplex PCR. The repertoire includes about 190,000 clones, around 84% of them detected once, and approximately 2.9% sits in the top ten. The source material was PBMCs. Receptors were obtained from a woman aged 45-65 years in good health and CMV-seropositive.

Points on this clone: Other nucleotide sequences in the sample specify the same CDR3. The chain combines TRBV18 with TRBJ2-7, with 10 bases fitting TRBD1. Trimming at V came to 2 bases and at J to 2 bases, leaving 0 bases not matched to a gene. Germline V gene sequence: CDR1 KGHSH, CDR2 LQKENI. The CDR3 covers 14 residues. The DNA for the CDR3 is TGTGCCAGCTCACCAGGGACAGGGGCCTACGAGCAGTACTTC. This gives the protein CASSPGTGAYEQYF. Filled out from reference TRBV18 and TRBJ2-7, the complete variable domain reads NAGVMQNPRHLVRRRGQEARLRCSPMKGHSHVYWYRQLPEEGLKFMVYLQKENIIDESGMPKERFSAEFPKEGPSILRIQQVVRGDSAAYFCASSPGTGAYEQYFGPGTRLTVT.

The sample holds a few counts of this clone. V is TRBV5-1 and J is TRBJ2-6; the match to TRBD1 covers 10 bases. J lost 3 bases, V lost 3 bases, and 6 bases had no gene match. The CDR3 has 17 amino acids. Germline CDR1 SGHRS, CDR2 YFSETQ. This chain's CDR3 is CASSSGTGAGGANVLTF. In DNA form, the CDR3 reads TGCGCCAGCAGCTCAGGGACAGGGGCGGGTGGGGCCAACGTCCTGACTTTC.

This rearrangement joins TRBV6-5 to TRBJ2-7; weak D call: TRBD1 (6 bases). V was cut by 0 bases and J by 3 bases, with 9 bases left in between. The CDR3 is made up of 14 amino acids. Germline V gene data show CDR1 as MNHEY and CDR2 as SVGAGI. The chain's CDR3 is CASSYSGGIYEQYF. In nucleotides, the CDR3 is TGTGCCAGCAGTTACTCAGGGGGTATCTACGAGCAGTACTTC.

J is TRBJ2-1 and V is TRBV11-2; 10 nucleotides align to TRBD2. The germline V gene encodes CDR1 SGHAT and CDR2 FQNNGV. The CDR3 runs 16 residues. The trim removed 1 base at V and 4 bases at J, leaving 4 bases unmatched. The CDR3 loop is CASSLVAGGQYNEQFF. The DNA of the CDR3 is TGTGCCAGCAGCTTAGTAGCGGGGGGACAGTACAATGAGCAGTTCTTC.

DNA of the CDR3: TGTGCCAGCAACAACAGGGGGGGTTTCGCCGGGGAGCTGTTTTTT. The encoded protein is CASNNRGGFAGELFF. The chain combines TRBV11-2 with TRBJ2-2; D is perhaps TRBD1 (8 bases). This CDR3 contains 15 residues. Trimming stripped 7 bases from V and 6 bases from J, with 18 bases between. Germline V gene data show CDR1 as SGHAT and CDR2 as FQNNGV.

The chain links TRBV15 to TRBJ2-5, with 7 positions matching TRBD1. Looked up from germline, CDR1 is LNHNV and CDR2 is YYDKDF (reference sequence). V was pared by 5 bases and J by 4 bases, with 10 bases of the junction left unmatched. The CDR3 loop spans 15 amino acids. CDR3 sequence: CATSPDRRRRETQYF. The CDR3, as DNA: TGTGCCACCAGCCCGGACAGGCGGCGGAGAGAGACCCAGTACTTC.

The V and J genes are TRBV6-1 and TRBJ1-5; 7 nucleotides match TRBD1. CDR1 and CDR2 from the germline V gene are MNHNS and SASEGT. Losses at the gene ends were 0 bases for V and 3 bases for J; bases not matched to a gene: 5. The length of the CDR3 is 16 residues. In DNA form, the CDR3 reads TGTGCCAGCAGTGAAGCGTGGACAGGATTCAATCAGCCCCAGCATTTT. Residues: CASSEAWTGFNQPQHF.

The chain uses TRBV29-1 and TRBJ2-1, with 12 bases fitting TRBD2. The CDR3 is made up of 15 amino acids. Per the germline V gene, CDR1 is SQVTM and CDR2 is ANQGSEA. Germline trimming cut 6 bases from V and 3 bases from J; bases unmatched to any gene: 6. CDR3 residues: CSVAGTSGHYNEQFF. In DNA, the CDR3 is TGCAGCGTGGCCGGGACTAGCGGGCACTACAATGAGCAGTTCTTC.

As for this clone: This same CDR3 is encoded by further DNA sequences in the sample. The chain has TRBV6-5 and TRBJ2-7, with D possibly TRBD2 on 5 matching bases. V was clipped by 2 bases and J by 2 bases, with 7 bases between them. The CDR3 spans 13 residues. CDR1 MNHEY and CDR2 SVGAGI come from the germline V gene. Here the CDR3 DNA reads TGTGCCAGCAGTTACGCGGGCACCTACGAGCAGTACTTC. It translates to CASSYAGTYEQYF.

The chain combines TRBV5-4 with TRBJ1-4; 10 bases map to TRBD1. Trimming at V came to 3 bases and at J to 10 bases, leaving 9 bases not matched to a gene. This CDR3 contains 15 residues. The germline V gene has CDR1 SGHNT and CDR2 YYREEE (reference sequence). The CDR3 region has the DNA TGTGCCAGCAGCTCCGACAGGGGGCAGCAGGGAAAACTGTTTTTT. Its protein is CASSSDRGQQGKLFF.

The chain couples TRBV19 to TRBJ1-5; 8 positions match TRBD1. The CDR3 consists of 12 residues. Looked up from germline, CDR1 is LNHDA and CDR2 is SQIVND (reference sequence). V lost 5 bases and J lost 9; bases outside the gene matches: 3. The CDR3 is CASSETGGPQHF. DNA for the CDR3: TGTGCCAGTAGTGAAACAGGGGGGCCCCAGCATTTT.

The chain carries TRBV5-1 and TRBJ2-7, with D possibly being TRBD2 (5 bases). The CDR3 runs 15 residues. CDR1 and CDR2 from the germline V gene are SGHRS and YFSETQ. Between the trimmed V and J ends, which lost 4 bases and 5 bases, there was a span of 19 bases. CDR3 sequence: CASSPAGQSLNEQYF. Written as DNA, the CDR3 is TGCGCCAGCAGCCCTGCGGGCCAATCCCTTAACGAGCAGTACTTC.

The rearrangement links TRBV9 to TRBJ2-5; a possible D gene is TRBD1 (5 bases). V lost 2 bases and J 1 base, leaving 12 bases between the germline ends. The CDR3 contains 15 residues. Germline CDR1 and CDR2: SGDLS and YYNGEE. The CDR3 region is CASSVSGAPQETQYF. CDR3 DNA sequence: TGTGCCAGCAGCGTTTCTGGGGCCCCCCAAGAGACCCAGTACTTC.

The rearrangement uses TRBV29-1 and TRBJ1-4; 9 nucleotides match TRBD1. This CDR3 has 15 residues. The germline V gene encodes CDR1 SQVTM and CDR2 ANQGSEA. After removal of 6 bases from V and 5 bases from J, the junction contained 10 bases not matched to a gene. CDR3 loop: CSVAMTTGGNEKLFF. CDR3 in DNA: TGCAGCGTCGCCATGACGACAGGGGGAAATGAAAAACTGTTTTTT.

V and J are TRBV4-1 and TRBJ2-1, with 10 nucleotides matching TRBD2. CDR1 is MGHRA, CDR2 YSYEKL, per germline. This CDR3 region has 16 residues. The ends lost 4 bases at V and 7 bases at J; junction bases unmatched: 10. The CDR3 reads CASSLTPSGGANEQFF. The CDR3 DNA follows: TGCGCCAGCAGCCTGACCCCCAGCGGGGGGGCGAATGAGCAGTTCTTC.

The chain has TRBV9 and TRBJ2-1; unclear D gene. V lost 3 bases and J lost 3, with 7 bases in between. The CDR3 sequence is 13 residues long. Germline V lookup: CDR1 SGDLS, CDR2 YYNGEE. CDR3 sequence: CASSGGHYNEQFF. The CDR3 DNA follows: TGTGCCAGCAGCGGTGGGCACTACAATGAGCAGTTCTTC. Drawing the rest from reference TRBV9 and TRBJ2-1, the complete variable domain is DSGVTQTPKHLITATGQRVTLRCSPRSGDLSVYWYQQSLDQGLQFLIQYYNGEERAKGNILERFSAQQFPDLHSELNLSSLELGDSALYFCASSGGHYNEQFFGPGTRLTVL.

CDR3 nucleotides: TGCAGCGTTTCGGGACAGAGAATAGAGACCCAGTACTTC. This gives the protein CSVSGQRIETQYF. The V gene is TRBV29-1, the J gene TRBJ2-5; TRBD1 aligns across 7 bases. The junction had 7 bases not matched to a gene; V was cut back by 5 bases and J by 4 bases. The CDR3 covers 13 residues. Germline V CDR1 and CDR2: SQVTM, ANQGSEA.

This clone was found a few times. The chain has TRBV6-5 and TRBJ1-3; no reliable D call. CDR1 and CDR2 from the germline V gene are MNHEY and SVGAGI. This CDR3 has 16 amino acids. V lost 2 bases and J lost 0, with 11 bases in between. The CDR3 protein is CASSYAGLTSGNTIYF. The CDR3 region has the DNA TGTGCCAGCAGTTACGCCGGACTGACCTCTGGAAACACCATATATTTT.

The rearrangement links TRBV9 to TRBJ2-7, with D possibly being TRBD2 (5 bases). V was clipped by 4 bases and J by 7 bases, with 15 bases between them. The CDR3 length is 13 residues. CDR1 and CDR2 (germline): SGDLS, YYNGEE. CDR3 nucleotide sequence: TGTGCCAGCAGCTTAAGACTGGGCGGGGAGCAGTACTTC. Protein product: CASSLRLGGEQYF.

V gene TRBV15 combines with J gene TRBJ2-3; no definite D call. The V end was cut by 1 base, the J end by 6 bases, with 8 bases between. This CDR3 spans 13 amino acids. The germline V gene encodes CDR1 LNHNV and CDR2 YYDKDF (reference sequence). This chain's CDR3 is CATSRGAKDTQYF. CDR3 in DNA: TGTGCCACCAGCAGAGGCGCCAAGGATACGCAGTATTTT.

The chain combines TRBV27 with TRBJ1-1; weak D call: TRBD1 (5 bases). The V and J ends lost 5 bases and 3 bases respectively, with 10 bases between them. The germline V gene has CDR1 MNHEY and CDR2 SMNVEV (reference sequence). The length of the CDR3 is 13 residues. The CDR3 DNA is TGTGCCAGCAGTCTTTGGACATACACTGAAGCTTTCTTT. Encoded protein: CASSLWTYTEAFF.

This chain joins TRBV5-4 and TRBJ1-1; the D gene is possibly TRBD1 (6 bases). Germline CDR1 reads SGHNT; CDR2 reads YYREEE (reference sequence). The CDR3 extends over 14 amino acids. V gave up 3 bases and J gave up 4 bases, with 13 bases separating them. CDR3 sequence: CASSWDTGFTEAFF. In DNA, the CDR3 is TGTGCCAGCAGCTGGGACACAGGGTTCACTGAAGCTTTCTTT.

V and J are TRBV4-2 and TRBJ1-6; D possibly corresponds to TRBD1 (6 bases). The CDR3 covers 14 residues. Trimming stripped 1 base from V and 11 bases from J, with 12 bases between. CDR1 LGHNA and CDR2 YNFKEQ come from the germline V gene. CDR3 amino acids: CASSQGTDSTPLHF. The CDR3 coding sequence is TGTGCCAGCAGCCAAGGGACGGACAGTACACCCCTCCACTTT.

The chain has TRBV7-2 and TRBJ2-4; TRBD2 matches 8 bases. Looked up from germline, CDR1 is SGHTA and CDR2 is FQGNSA. The CDR3 contains 17 residues. V lost 1 base to trimming and J lost 0 bases; unmatched junction nucleotides: 5. Here the CDR3 reads CASSLGAGGPAKNIQYF. The CDR3 DNA follows: TGTGCCAGCAGCTTAGGTGCGGGGGGCCCAGCCAAAAACATTCAGTACTTC.

The V gene is TRBV4-1, the J gene TRBJ1-5; 9 bases are shared with TRBD1. Unmatched junction bases numbered 12, after V lost 1 base and J lost 11 bases. The CDR3 length is 16 residues. Germline V CDR1 and CDR2: MGHRA, YSYEKL. Written as DNA, the CDR3 is TGCGCCAGCAGCCAAGCCGGAGGGACAGGGATGGGGACCCAGCATTTT. As protein: CASSQAGGTGMGTQHF.